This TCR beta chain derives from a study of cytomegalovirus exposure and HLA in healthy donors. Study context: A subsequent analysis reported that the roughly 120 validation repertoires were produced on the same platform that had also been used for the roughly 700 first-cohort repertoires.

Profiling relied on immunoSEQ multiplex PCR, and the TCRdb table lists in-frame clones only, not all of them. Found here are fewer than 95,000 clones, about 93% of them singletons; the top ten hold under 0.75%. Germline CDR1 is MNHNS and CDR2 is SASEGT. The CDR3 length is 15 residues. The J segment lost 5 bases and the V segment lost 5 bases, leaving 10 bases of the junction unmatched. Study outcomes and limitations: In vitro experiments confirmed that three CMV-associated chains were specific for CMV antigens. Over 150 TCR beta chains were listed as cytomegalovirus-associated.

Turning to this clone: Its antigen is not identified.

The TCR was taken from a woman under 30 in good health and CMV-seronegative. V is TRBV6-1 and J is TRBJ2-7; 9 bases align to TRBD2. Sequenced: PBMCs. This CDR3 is CASSSAGLASHEQYF. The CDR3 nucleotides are TGTGCCAGCAGTTCCGCGGGACTAGCTAGTCACGAGCAGTACTTC.